Sequencing of this T cell receptor beta chain was carried out in a study of early T cells in non-severe SARS-CoV-2 infection. This CDR3 comprises 15 residues. Trimming took 3 bases from V and 0 from J; bases not matched to a gene: 1. Germline loops: CDR1 MDHEN, CDR2 SYDVKM. The table lists this clonotype with a few counts. TCRdb recomputed calls from the 5' RACE reads with MiXCR, one row per CDR3 protein. The top ten clones hold under 1.5% of a sample with more than 50,000 distinct CDR3 sequences, roughly 12% of them seen once. The sequenced sample was whole blood, obtained at baseline. The genes are TRBV28 and TRBJ2-5, with 10 bases aligning to TRBD2. The clonotype was recovered from an adult who was a healthcare worker with PCR-confirmed SARS-CoV-2 infection or an uninfected control (not recorded which). The CDR3 is CASSFLAGDQETQYF. CDR3 coding DNA: TGTGCCAGCAGTTTCCTAGCGGGGGACCAAGAGACCCAGTACTTC.